The 13 T cell receptor beta chains in this list originate from one sample, sequenced in a study of cytomegalovirus exposure and HLA in healthy donors. PCR used 60 Vbeta primers and 13 Jbeta primers. Some clones are missing from TCRdb's copy, which holds only in-frame ones; the method was immunoSEQ multiplex PCR. The sample has 100,000 to 150,000 clones, roughly 71% seen once. Sequencing was done on a sample of PBMCs. Receptors originate from a woman aged 40 to 50 in good health and CMV-seronegative.

V and J are TRBV30 and TRBJ2-1; 9 bases agree with TRBD1. CDR1 GTSNPN and CDR2 SVGIG come from the germline V gene (reference sequence). This CDR3 spans 13 amino acids. CDR3 coding DNA: TGTACCTACGTGGACAGGGGTGTCAATGAGCAGTTCTTC. It encodes CTYVDRGVNEQFF.

The CDR3 here is CASSPGLAGGNTGELFF. The CDR3 coding sequence is TGTGCCAGCAGCCCTGGACTAGCGGGGGGCAACACCGGGGAGCTGTTTTTT. The rearrangement links TRBV5-4 to TRBJ2-2; 14 bases agree with TRBD2. The CDR3 is 17 amino acids. Per germline, CDR1 SGHNT and CDR2 YYREEE (reference sequence). V was pared by 4 bases and J by 2 bases, with 4 bases of the junction left unmatched.

The V gene is TRBV11-3, the J gene TRBJ2-2; the D gene is possibly TRBD2 (6 bases). The CDR3 length is 15 residues. V was trimmed by 1 base and J by 1 base, leaving 7 bases between them. Germline V gene lookup returns CDR1 SGHNT and CDR2 YENEEA. The CDR3 here is CASSLAGVNTGELFF. The CDR3 DNA follows: TGTGCCAGCAGCTTAGCGGGGGTGAACACCGGGGAGCTGTTTTTT.

This sequence joins TRBV27 and TRBJ1-4; D is perhaps TRBD1 (5 bases). CDR1 is MNHEY and CDR2 is SMNVEV in the germline V gene (reference sequence). The CDR3 runs to 16 residues. V lost 3 bases, J lost 7 bases, and 18 bases lay in between. Here the CDR3 reads CASSFSHRTAGEKLFF. The CDR3 DNA is TGTGCCAGCAGTTTCTCCCACAGGACCGCAGGTGAAAAACTGTTTTTT.

V gene TRBV4-1 combines with J gene TRBJ1-4; tentatively, D is TRBD1 (5 bases). CDR1 is MGHRA, CDR2 YSYEKL, per germline. V lost 1 base to trimming and J lost 4 bases, with 13 bases between them. The CDR3 runs 16 residues. CDR3 loop: CASSQGLWQGNEKLFF. CDR3 nucleotides: TGCGCCAGCAGCCAAGGACTTTGGCAGGGTAATGAAAAACTGTTTTTT.

The chain links TRBV6-6 to TRBJ2-3; tentative D call: TRBD2 (6 bases). The V gene lost 1 base and the J gene lost 0 bases, with 8 bases spanning the gap. Germline-derived CDR1 and CDR2 are MNHNY and SVGAGI (reference sequence). CDR3 length equals 15 residues. CDR3 loop: CASSYYGTSTDTQYF. The CDR3 bases are TGTGCCAGCAGTTACTATGGGACTAGCACAGATACGCAGTATTTT.

The chain recombines TRBV6-1 with TRBJ1-2, with TRBD1 matching 9 bases. With V trimmed by 6 bases and J by 6 bases, 8 bases remained unmatched. CDR1 and CDR2 (germline): MNHNS, SASEGT. The CDR3 sequence is 14 residues long. This chain's CDR3 is CASSLQGAFDGYTF. The CDR3 DNA reads as TGTGCCAGCAGCCTACAGGGGGCATTTGATGGCTACACCTTC.

This clone came up a few times. The V gene is TRBV19, the J gene TRBJ1-4; D remains ambiguous. The V gene lost 3 bases and the J gene lost 5 bases, with 13 bases spanning the gap. Per germline, CDR1 LNHDA and CDR2 SQIVND (reference sequence). This CDR3 spans 15 amino acids. DNA for the CDR3: TGTGCCAGTAGTATTCGTTCAGGCCTAAATGAAAAACTGTTTTTT. It codes for CASSIRSGLNEKLFF.

This chain joins TRBV28 and TRBJ1-2, with D possibly being TRBD1 (5 bases). Germline V gives CDR1 MDHEN, CDR2 SYDVKM. The CDR3 extends over 13 amino acids. V lost 8 bases to trimming and J lost 8 bases, with 18 bases between them. CDR3 DNA sequence: TGTGCCAGCGAATCCCATGGGGGGTTCGGCTACACCTTC. It specifies CASESHGGFGYTF.

The chain combines TRBV6-1 with TRBJ2-7; D might be TRBD2 (5 bases). Per germline, CDR1 MNHNS and CDR2 SASEGT. V was clipped by 3 bases and J by 2 bases, with 14 bases between them. This CDR3 contains 15 residues. For the CDR3, the DNA is TGTGCCAGCAGTGACTTACCCGAGGGCCCCTACGAGCAGTACTTC. It codes for CASSDLPEGPYEQYF.

The chain combines TRBV5-6 with TRBJ1-1; D unclear. Germline V gene sequence: CDR1 SGHDT, CDR2 YYEEEE. Trimming stripped 4 bases from V and 1 base from J, with 11 bases between. This CDR3 comprises 14 residues. The CDR3 sequence is CASSPGQENTEAFF. CDR3 in DNA: TGTGCCAGCAGCCCTGGCCAAGAGAACACTGAAGCTTTCTTT.

The chain combines TRBV6-6 with TRBJ1-2, with a possible D match to TRBD1 (6 bases). V gave up 7 bases and J gave up 13 bases, with 28 bases separating them. Germline-derived CDR1 and CDR2 are MNHNY and SVGAGI (reference sequence). The CDR3 covers 15 residues. CDR3 in DNA: TGTGCCAGCACTCAGGGGTCCGCAGGGGTGGAGGAAGGCACCTTC. Its translation: CASTQGSAGVEEGTF.

The chain joins TRBV18 to TRBJ1-1, with D possibly TRBD1 on 5 matching bases. This CDR3 region has 14 residues. Trimming pared 11 bases from V and 0 bases from J, leaving 16 bases between. Per the germline V gene, CDR1 is KGHSH and CDR2 is LQKENI. The CDR3, as DNA: TGTGCCGGGCGGAAGGACACTATGAACACTGAAGCTTTCTTT. It codes for CAGRKDTMNTEAFF.